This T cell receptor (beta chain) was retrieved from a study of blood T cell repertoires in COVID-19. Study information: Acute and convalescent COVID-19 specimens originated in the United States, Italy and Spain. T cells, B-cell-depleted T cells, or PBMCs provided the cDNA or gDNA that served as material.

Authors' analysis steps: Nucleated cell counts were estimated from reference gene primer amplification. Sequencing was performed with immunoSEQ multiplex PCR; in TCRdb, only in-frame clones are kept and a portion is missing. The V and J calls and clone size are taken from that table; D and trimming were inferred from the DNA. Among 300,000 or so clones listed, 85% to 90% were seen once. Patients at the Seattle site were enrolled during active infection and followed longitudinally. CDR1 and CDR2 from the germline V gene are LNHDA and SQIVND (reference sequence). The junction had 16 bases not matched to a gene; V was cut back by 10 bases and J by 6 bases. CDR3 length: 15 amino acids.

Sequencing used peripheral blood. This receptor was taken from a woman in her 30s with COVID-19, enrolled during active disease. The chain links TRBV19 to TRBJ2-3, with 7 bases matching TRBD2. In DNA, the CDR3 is TGTGCCACTAACCCCAGAGTTATGGGGGGGGATACGCAGTATTTT. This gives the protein CATNPRVMGGDTQYF.